A selection of T cell receptor beta chains follows, all from one sample in a study of blood T cell repertoires in COVID-19. Assay: immunoSEQ multiplex PCR; the TCRdb copy retains only in-frame clones and omits some. The data hold a few hundred thousand clones, with more than 75% observed a single time. Sequenced material: peripheral blood. All receptors derive from a man aged 45-65 years who had recovered from COVID-19. The CDR3 runs from the conserved cysteine through the conserved F or W. Each record gives: clone size, V gene, J gene, CDR3 length, D gene, CDR3 DNA, CDR3 protein. The D gene is left open where the match is weak. Expanded clones get a size class; other rows say once, few or many, or leave the size out.

size: once
V: TRBV24-1
J: TRBJ2-1
length: 18
D: TRBD2
DNA: TGTGCCACCAGTGATACACCCCGGACTAGCGGATTTATGTATGAGCAGTTCTTC
CDR3: CATSDTPRTSGFMYEQFF

size: once
V: TRBV20-1
J: TRBJ1-6
length: 13
D: -
DNA: TGCAGTGCTAGTCCTGGCAGTAATTCACCCCTCCACTTT
CDR3: CSASPGSNSPLHF

size: -
V: TRBV5-4
J: TRBJ2-7
length: 14
D: TRBD2
DNA: TGTGCCAGCAGCTTGGTAGCGGGAGGGGGTGAGCAGTACTTC
CDR3: CASSLVAGGGEQYF

size: -
V: TRBV13
J: TRBJ2-5
length: 15
D: TRBD2
DNA: TGTGCCAGCAGCACAAAAACTAGCGGCCAAGAGACCCAGTACTTC
CDR3: CASSTKTSGQETQYF

size: -
V: TRBV5-4
J: TRBJ1-4
length: 16
D: -
DNA: TGTGCCAGCAGCATTTGGACGGGGGGAGCTAATGAAAAACTGTTTTTT
CDR3: CASSIWTGGANEKLFF

size: -
V: TRBV29-1
J: TRBJ1-1
length: 15
D: TRBD1
DNA: TGCAGCGTTGTCGACAGGGGGGGGATGAACACTGAAGCTTTCTTT
CDR3: CSVVDRGGMNTEAFF

size: few
V: TRBV3-1/TRBV3-2
J: TRBJ2-7
length: 20
D: TRBD2
DNA: TGTGCCAGCAGCGGCCGGGGGGGCACCGGGACTAGCGGGAAAATCTACGAGCAGTACTTC
CDR3: CASSGRGGTGTSGKIYEQYF

size: -
V: TRBV18
J: TRBJ2-3
length: 18
D: TRBD2
DNA: TGTGCCAGCTCACCCCTTGGGACTAGCGCGATCGGCACAGATACGCAGTATTTT
CDR3: CASSPLGTSAIGTDTQYF

size: -
V: TRBV4-1
J: TRBJ2-3
length: 14
D: -
DNA: TGCGCCAGCAGCAGGACTATGATCACAGATACGCAGTATTTT
CDR3: CASSRTMITDTQYF

size: -
V: TRBV7-9
J: TRBJ2-3
length: 16
D: -
DNA: TGTGCCAGCAGTTGGGAGCTGGGACAAGGCACAGATACGCAGTATTTT
CDR3: CASSWELGQGTDTQYF

size: -
V: TRBV12-3/TRBV12-4
J: TRBJ1-2
length: 12
D: TRBD1
DNA: TGTGCCAGCAGTATCGACAGGGTACAATACACCTTC
CDR3: CASSIDRVQYTF

size: -
V: TRBV6-5
J: TRBJ2-7
length: 13
D: -
DNA: TGTGCCAGCAGTCTCGCGGGGGCAGGGGAGCAGTACTTC
CDR3: CASSLAGAGEQYF

size: -
V: TRBV18
J: TRBJ1-5
length: 18
D: TRBD1
DNA: TGTGCCAGCTCACCACCCGGGACAGGAGCTTTAGGCAATCAGCCCCAGCATTTT
CDR3: CASSPPGTGALGNQPQHF

size: -
V: TRBV18
J: TRBJ1-1
length: 17
D: TRBD1
DNA: TGTGCCAGCTCACCAAGCTTGGGGACAGCTATTAACACTGAAGCTTTCTTT
CDR3: CASSPSLGTAINTEAFF

size: -
V: TRBV10-3
J: TRBJ2-7
length: 13
D: -
DNA: TGTGCCATCAGTGAGTTTACAGGGAACGAGCAGTACTTC
CDR3: CAISEFTGNEQYF

size: -
V: TRBV9
J: TRBJ2-7
length: 16
D: TRBD2
DNA: TGTGCCAGCAGCGTAGGTGGGGAGGGGCTAGCCTACGAGCAGTACTTC
CDR3: CASSVGGEGLAYEQYF

size: -
V: TRBV6-1
J: TRBJ2-5
length: 19
D: -
DNA: TGTGCCAGCAGTGAAGATCTCCTCGAGATCGGCAGGCCAAAAGAGACCCAGTACTTC
CDR3: CASSEDLLEIGRPKETQYF

size: -
V: TRBV15
J: TRBJ1-2
length: 15
D: TRBD1
DNA: TGTGCCACCAGCTCCCCGGGGACAGGTTTGAGCGGCTACACCTTC
CDR3: CATSSPGTGLSGYTF

size: -
V: TRBV19
J: TRBJ2-1
length: 12
D: -
DNA: TGTGCCAGTAGCCTAGGTTCCAGAGAGCAGTTCTTC
CDR3: CASSLGSREQFF

size: -
V: TRBV7-9
J: TRBJ2-1
length: 14
D: -
DNA: TGTGCCAGCAGTTCCACCCCGATTCGGGATGAGCAGTTCTTC
CDR3: CASSSTPIRDEQFF

size: once
V: TRBV5-1
J: TRBJ2-1
length: 17
D: -
DNA: TGCGCCAGCAGCTTGGGGGACATTTTACCGGGTTTGAATGAGCAGTTCTTC
CDR3: CASSLGDILPGLNEQFF

size: -
V: TRBV6-5
J: TRBJ2-1
length: 15
D: TRBD2
DNA: TGTGCCAGCAGAAGGGGGACTAGCGGGGGAGATGAGCAGTTCTTC
CDR3: CASRRGTSGGDEQFF

size: once
V: TRBV6-5
J: TRBJ1-1
length: 13
D: -
DNA: TGTGCCAGCAGTTCGCAGGGAATAGGTGAAGCTTTCTTT
CDR3: CASSSQGIGEAFF

size: -
V: TRBV7-9
J: TRBJ2-7
length: 14
D: TRBD1
DNA: TGTGCCAGCAGCGAAGGGACAGGACCCTACGAGCAGTACTTC
CDR3: CASSEGTGPYEQYF

size: once
V: TRBV28
J: TRBJ1-1
length: 14
D: -
DNA: TGTGCCAGCGGATCCCCGGGGGAGAACACTGAAGCTTTCTTT
CDR3: CASGSPGENTEAFF

size: -
V: TRBV5-1
J: TRBJ2-5
length: 17
D: TRBD1
DNA: TGCGCCAGCAGCTTGGGCCAGGGGGCTATCTACCAAGAGACCCAGTACTTC
CDR3: CASSLGQGAIYQETQYF

size: -
V: TRBV14
J: TRBJ2-7
length: 14
D: TRBD1
DNA: TGTGCCAGCAGCCATACAGGGGGTGTGGGCGAGCAGTACTTC
CDR3: CASSHTGGVGEQYF

size: once
V: TRBV5-6
J: TRBJ1-3
length: 14
D: TRBD1
DNA: TGTGCCAGCAGCCAGGGGGCTCCTGGAAACACCATATATTTT
CDR3: CASSQGAPGNTIYF

size: few
V: TRBV28
J: TRBJ2-7
length: 14
D: TRBD1
DNA: TGTGCCAGCAGCAAGACAGGGGCCCCCCACGAGCAGTACTTC
CDR3: CASSKTGAPHEQYF

size: -
V: TRBV3-1/TRBV3-2
J: TRBJ2-7
length: 16
D: TRBD2
DNA: TGTGCCAGCAGCCAAGGGGTTAGCGGGAGTGGGTACGAGCAGTACTTC
CDR3: CASSQGVSGSGYEQYF

size: once
V: TRBV7-2
J: TRBJ2-1
length: 15
D: TRBD2
DNA: TGTGCCAGCAGCTTTAGCGGGAGTTCGGTTAATGAGCAGTTCTTC
CDR3: CASSFSGSSVNEQFF

size: -
V: TRBV6-4
J: TRBJ1-1
length: 16
D: -
DNA: TGTGCCAGCAGTGACTCTACGAGACAGCTGAACACTGAAGCTTTCTTT
CDR3: CASSDSTRQLNTEAFF

size: -
V: TRBV5-4
J: TRBJ2-5
length: 17
D: TRBD2
DNA: TGTGCCAGCAGCTTGGGCCTACTAGCGGGAGGGAAAGAGACCCAGTACTTC
CDR3: CASSLGLLAGGKETQYF

size: -
V: TRBV6-5
J: TRBJ2-1
length: 11
D: -
DNA: TGTGCCAGCAGTTTACTCAATGAGCAGTTCTTC
CDR3: CASSLLNEQFF

size: few
V: TRBV30
J: TRBJ2-1
length: 12
D: -
DNA: TGTGCCTGGAGCCCCCAATCGCGTGAGCAGTTCTTC
CDR3: CAWSPQSREQFF

size: -
V: TRBV7-2
J: TRBJ2-7
length: 16
D: -
DNA: TGTGCCAGCAGCTTATTTGGGACATCGAGCTCCTACGAGCAGTACTTC
CDR3: CASSLFGTSSSYEQYF

size: -
V: TRBV14
J: TRBJ2-2
length: 16
D: -
DNA: TGTGCCAGCAGCCAAGACCCCAGGGGTAGTCCCGGGGAGCTGTTTTTT
CDR3: CASSQDPRGSPGELFF

size: -
V: TRBV18
J: TRBJ2-2
length: 17
D: TRBD1
DNA: TGTGCCAGCTCACGAGGGACAGGGAAGACGAGCACCGGGGAGCTGTTTTTT
CDR3: CASSRGTGKTSTGELFF

size: -
V: TRBV29-1
J: TRBJ2-3
length: 11
D: -
DNA: TGCAGCGTTGAACCCGTAGAGACGCAGTATTTT
CDR3: CSVEPVETQYF

size: -
V: TRBV24-1
J: TRBJ1-1
length: 13
D: -
DNA: TGTGCCACCAGATTATCCCCGAACACTGAAGCTTTCTTT
CDR3: CATRLSPNTEAFF

size: -
V: TRBV23-1
J: TRBJ1-3
length: 14
D: -
DNA: TGCGCCAGCAGTCAACGGAGCTCTGGAAACACCATATATTTT
CDR3: CASSQRSSGNTIYF